The subject of this entry is one TCR beta chain. Its cognate antigen is unknown. The data were obtained in a study of PD-1 blockade in classical Hodgkin lymphoma. Study-wide results and limits: TCR diversity rose significantly by C4D1 in CD4+ but not CD8+ cells.

The CDR3 covers 15 residues. V lost 1 base and J lost 0, with 8 bases in between. From germline, CDR1 is SGDLS and CDR2 YYNGEE. The time point was: cycle 4 day 1 (C4D1), after five to seven weeks of nivolumab. Brentuximab vedotin exposure varied, and every patient relapsed after autologous stem cell transplantation. Complete response, partial response or progressive disease constituted the best response categories observed. Clones were sequenced by immunoSEQ multiplex PCR, and TCRdb holds only the in-frame ones, with some missing. In the table there are about 96,000 clones, roughly 91% of which are singletons.

V usage is TRBV9 and J usage is TRBJ2-1; D ambiguous. The sequence derives from a human donor with classical Hodgkin lymphoma. The source was peripheral blood mononuclear cells (PBMCs), collected before the fourth cycle of nivolumab. The CDR3: CASSVSDTSYNEQFF. As DNA, the CDR3 is TGTGCCAGCAGCGTATCCGACACCTCCTACAATGAGCAGTTCTTC.